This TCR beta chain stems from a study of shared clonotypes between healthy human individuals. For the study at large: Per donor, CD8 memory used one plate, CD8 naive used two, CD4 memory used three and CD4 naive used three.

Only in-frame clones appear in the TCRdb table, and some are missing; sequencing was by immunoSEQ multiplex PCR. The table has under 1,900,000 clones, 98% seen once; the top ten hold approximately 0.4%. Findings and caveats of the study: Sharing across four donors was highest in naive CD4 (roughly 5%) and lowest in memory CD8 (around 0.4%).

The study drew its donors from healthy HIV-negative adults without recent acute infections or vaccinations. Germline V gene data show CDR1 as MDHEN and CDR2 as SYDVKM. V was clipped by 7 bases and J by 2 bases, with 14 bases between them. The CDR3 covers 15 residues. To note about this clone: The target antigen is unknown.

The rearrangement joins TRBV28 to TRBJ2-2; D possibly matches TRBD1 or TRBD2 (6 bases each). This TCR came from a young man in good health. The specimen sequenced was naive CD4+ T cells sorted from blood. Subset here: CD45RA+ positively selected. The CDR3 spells CASIPAGQNTGELFF. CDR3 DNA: TGTGCCAGCATCCCGGCGGGACAAAACACCGGGGAGCTGTTTTTT. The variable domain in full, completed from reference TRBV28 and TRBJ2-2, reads DVKVTQSSRYLVKRTGEKVFLECVQDMDHENMFWYRQDPGLGLRLIYFSYDVKMKEKGDIPEGYSVSREKKERFSLILESASTNQTSMYLCASIPAGQNTGELFFGEGSRLTVL.